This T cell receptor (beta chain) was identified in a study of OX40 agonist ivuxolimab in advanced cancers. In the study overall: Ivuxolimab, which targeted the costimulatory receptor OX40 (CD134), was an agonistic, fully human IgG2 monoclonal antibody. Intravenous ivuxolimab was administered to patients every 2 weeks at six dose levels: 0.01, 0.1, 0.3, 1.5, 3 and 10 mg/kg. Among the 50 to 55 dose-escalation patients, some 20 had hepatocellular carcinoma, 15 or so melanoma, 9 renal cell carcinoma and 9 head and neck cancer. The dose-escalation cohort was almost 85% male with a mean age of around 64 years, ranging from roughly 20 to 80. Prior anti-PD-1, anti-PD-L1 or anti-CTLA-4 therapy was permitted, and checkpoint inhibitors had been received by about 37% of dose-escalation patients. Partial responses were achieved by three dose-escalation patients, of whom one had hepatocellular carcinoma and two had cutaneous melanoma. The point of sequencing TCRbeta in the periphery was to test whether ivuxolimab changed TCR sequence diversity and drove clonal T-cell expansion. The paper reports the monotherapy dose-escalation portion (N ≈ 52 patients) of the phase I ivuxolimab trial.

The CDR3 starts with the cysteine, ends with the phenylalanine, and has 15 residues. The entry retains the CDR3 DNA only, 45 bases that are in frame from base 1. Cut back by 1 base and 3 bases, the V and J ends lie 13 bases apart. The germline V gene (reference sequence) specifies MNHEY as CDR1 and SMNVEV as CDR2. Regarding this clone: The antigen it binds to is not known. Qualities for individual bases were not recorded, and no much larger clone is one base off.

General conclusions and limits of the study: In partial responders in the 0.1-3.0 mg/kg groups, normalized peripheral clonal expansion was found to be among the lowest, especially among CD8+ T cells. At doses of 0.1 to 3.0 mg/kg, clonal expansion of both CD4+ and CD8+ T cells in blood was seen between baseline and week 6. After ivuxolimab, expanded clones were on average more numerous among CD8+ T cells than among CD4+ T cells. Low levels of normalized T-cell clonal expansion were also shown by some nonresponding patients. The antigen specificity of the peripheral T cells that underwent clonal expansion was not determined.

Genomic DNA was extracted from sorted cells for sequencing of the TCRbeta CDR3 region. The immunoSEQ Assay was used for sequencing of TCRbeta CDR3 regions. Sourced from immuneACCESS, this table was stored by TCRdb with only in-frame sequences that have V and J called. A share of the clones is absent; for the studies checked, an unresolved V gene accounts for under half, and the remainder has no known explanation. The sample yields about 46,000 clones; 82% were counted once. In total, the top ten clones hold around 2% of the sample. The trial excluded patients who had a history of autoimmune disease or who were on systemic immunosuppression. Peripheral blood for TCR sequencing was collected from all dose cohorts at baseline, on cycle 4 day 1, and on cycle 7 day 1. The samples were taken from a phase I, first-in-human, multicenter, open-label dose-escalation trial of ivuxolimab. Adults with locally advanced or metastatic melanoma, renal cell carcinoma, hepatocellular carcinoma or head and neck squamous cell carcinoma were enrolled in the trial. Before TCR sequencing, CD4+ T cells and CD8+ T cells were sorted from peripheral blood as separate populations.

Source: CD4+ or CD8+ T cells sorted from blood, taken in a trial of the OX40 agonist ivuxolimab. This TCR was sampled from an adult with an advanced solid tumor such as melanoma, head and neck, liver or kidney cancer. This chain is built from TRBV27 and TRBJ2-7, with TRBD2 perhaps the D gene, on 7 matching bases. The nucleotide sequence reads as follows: TGTGCCAGCAGTTTATTGGCAGGGGAGGGCTACGAGCAGTACTTC. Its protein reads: CASSLLAGEGYEQYF.